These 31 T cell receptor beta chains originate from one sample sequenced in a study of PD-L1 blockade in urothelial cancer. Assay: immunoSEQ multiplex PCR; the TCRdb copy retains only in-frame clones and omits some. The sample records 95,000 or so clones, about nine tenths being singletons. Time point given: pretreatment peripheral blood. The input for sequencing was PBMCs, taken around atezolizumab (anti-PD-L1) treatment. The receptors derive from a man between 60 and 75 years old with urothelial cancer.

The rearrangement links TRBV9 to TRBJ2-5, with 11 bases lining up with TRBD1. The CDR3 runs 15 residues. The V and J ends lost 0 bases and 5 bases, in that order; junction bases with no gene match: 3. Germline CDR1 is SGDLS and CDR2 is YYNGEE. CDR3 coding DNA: TGTGCCAGCAGCGTAGGGGACAGGGGGAGGGAGACCCAGTACTTC. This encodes CASSVGDRGRETQYF.

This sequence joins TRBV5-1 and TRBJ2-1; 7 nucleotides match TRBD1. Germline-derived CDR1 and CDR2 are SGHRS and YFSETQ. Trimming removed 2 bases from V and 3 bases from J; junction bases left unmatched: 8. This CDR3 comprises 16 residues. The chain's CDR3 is CASSFRGAGGYNEQFF. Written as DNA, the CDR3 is TGCGCCAGCAGCTTTCGTGGCGCAGGGGGCTACAATGAGCAGTTCTTC.

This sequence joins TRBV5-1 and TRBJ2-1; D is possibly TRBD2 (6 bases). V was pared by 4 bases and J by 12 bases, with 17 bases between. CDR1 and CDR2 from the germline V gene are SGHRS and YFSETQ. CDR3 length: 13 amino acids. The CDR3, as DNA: TGCGCCAGCAGCCCGGGGGACCTCCGGGGGCAGTTCTTC. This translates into CASSPGDLRGQFF.

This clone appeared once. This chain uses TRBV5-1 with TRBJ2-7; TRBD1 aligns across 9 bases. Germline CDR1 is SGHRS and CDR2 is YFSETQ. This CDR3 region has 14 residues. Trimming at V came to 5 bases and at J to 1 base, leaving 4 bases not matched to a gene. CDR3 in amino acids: CASSWTGESYEQYF. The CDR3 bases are TGCGCCAGCAGTTGGACAGGGGAGTCCTACGAGCAGTACTTC.

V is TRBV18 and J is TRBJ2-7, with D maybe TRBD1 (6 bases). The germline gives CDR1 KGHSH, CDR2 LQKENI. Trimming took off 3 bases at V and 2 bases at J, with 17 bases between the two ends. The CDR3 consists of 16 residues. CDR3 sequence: CASSPLTPQGTYEQYF. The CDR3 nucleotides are TGTGCCAGCTCACCCTTAACCCCCCAGGGGACCTACGAGCAGTACTTC.

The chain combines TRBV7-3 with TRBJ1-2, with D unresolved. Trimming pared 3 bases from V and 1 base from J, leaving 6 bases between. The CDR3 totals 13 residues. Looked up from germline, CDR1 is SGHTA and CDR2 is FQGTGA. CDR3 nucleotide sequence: TGTGCCAGCAGCTTCTCCGGTAACTATGGCTACACCTTC. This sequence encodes CASSFSGNYGYTF. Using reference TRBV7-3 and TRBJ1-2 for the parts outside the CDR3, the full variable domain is GAGVSQTPSNKVTEKGKYVELRCDPISGHTALYWYRQSLGQGPEFLIYFQGTGAADDSGLPNDRFFAVRPEGSVSTLKIQRTERGDSAVYLCASSFSGNYGYTFGSGTRLTVV.

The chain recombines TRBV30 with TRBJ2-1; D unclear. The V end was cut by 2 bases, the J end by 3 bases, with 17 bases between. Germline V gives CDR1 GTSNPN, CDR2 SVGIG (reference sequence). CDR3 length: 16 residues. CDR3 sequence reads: CAWSPQVATRYNEQFF. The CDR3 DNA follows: TGTGCCTGGAGTCCCCAGGTCGCGACGCGCTACAATGAGCAGTTCTTC.

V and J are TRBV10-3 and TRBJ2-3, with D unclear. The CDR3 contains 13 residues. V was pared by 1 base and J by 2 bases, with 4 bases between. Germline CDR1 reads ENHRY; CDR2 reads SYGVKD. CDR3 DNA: TGTGCCATCAGTGAGTTATCCACAGATACGCAGTATTTT. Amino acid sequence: CAISELSTDTQYF.

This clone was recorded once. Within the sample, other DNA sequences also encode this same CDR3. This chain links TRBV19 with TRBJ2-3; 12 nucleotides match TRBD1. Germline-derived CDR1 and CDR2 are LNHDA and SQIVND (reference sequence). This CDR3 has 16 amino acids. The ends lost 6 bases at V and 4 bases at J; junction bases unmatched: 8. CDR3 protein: CASSRRDRGRADTQYF. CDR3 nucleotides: TGTGCCAGTAGCCGGCGGGACAGGGGGCGCGCAGATACGCAGTATTTT.

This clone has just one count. The CDR3 is CASSLGAYEQYF. The CDR3 DNA follows: TGTGCCAGCAGCCTCGGAGCCTACGAGCAGTACTTC. The rearrangement uses TRBV7-9 and TRBJ2-7; D remains ambiguous. CDR1 is SEHNR, CDR2 FQNEAQ, per germline (reference sequence). V lost 5 bases and J lost 2, with 7 bases in between. CDR3 length equals 12 residues.

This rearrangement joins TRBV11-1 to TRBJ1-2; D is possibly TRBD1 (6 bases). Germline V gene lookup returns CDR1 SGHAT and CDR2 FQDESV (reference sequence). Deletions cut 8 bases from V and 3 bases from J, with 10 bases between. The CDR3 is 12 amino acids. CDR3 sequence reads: CASQQGDYGYTF. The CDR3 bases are TGTGCCAGCCAACAGGGTGACTATGGCTACACCTTC. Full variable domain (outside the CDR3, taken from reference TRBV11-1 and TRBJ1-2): EAEVAQSPRYKITEKSQAVAFWCDPISGHATLYWYRQILGQGPELLVQFQDESVVDDSQLPKDRFSAERLKGVDSTLKIQPAELGDSAMYLCASQQGDYGYTFGSGTRLTVV.

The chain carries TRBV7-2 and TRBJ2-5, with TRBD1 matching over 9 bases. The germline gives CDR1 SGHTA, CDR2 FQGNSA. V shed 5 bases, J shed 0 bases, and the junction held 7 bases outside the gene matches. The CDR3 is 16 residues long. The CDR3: CASSQGQGWYQETQYF. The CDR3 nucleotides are TGTGCCAGCAGCCAGGGACAGGGCTGGTACCAAGAGACCCAGTACTTC.

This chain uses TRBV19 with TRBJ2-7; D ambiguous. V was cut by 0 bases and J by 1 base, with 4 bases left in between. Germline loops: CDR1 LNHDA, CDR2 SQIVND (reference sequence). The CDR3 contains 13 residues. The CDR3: CASSIDRSYEQYF. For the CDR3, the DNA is TGTGCCAGTAGTATAGACCGGTCCTACGAGCAGTACTTC.

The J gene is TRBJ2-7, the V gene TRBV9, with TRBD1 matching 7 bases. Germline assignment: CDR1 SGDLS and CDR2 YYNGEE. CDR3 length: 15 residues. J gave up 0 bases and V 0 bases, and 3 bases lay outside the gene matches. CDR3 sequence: CASSVDGDSSYEQYF. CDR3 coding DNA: TGTGCCAGCAGCGTAGATGGGGACAGCTCCTACGAGCAGTACTTC. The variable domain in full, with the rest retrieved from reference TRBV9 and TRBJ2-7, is DSGVTQTPKHLITATGQRVTLRCSPRSGDLSVYWYQQSLDQGLQFLIQYYNGEERAKGNILERFSAQQFPDLHSELNLSSLELGDSALYFCASSVDGDSSYEQYFGPGTRLTVT.

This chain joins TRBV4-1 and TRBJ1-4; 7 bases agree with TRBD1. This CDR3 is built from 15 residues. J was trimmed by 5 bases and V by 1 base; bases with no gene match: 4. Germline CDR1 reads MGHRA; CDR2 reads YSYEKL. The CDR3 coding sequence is TGCGCCAGCAGCCAAGTGGGACAGCCCAATGAAAAACTGTTTTTT. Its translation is CASSQVGQPNEKLFF.

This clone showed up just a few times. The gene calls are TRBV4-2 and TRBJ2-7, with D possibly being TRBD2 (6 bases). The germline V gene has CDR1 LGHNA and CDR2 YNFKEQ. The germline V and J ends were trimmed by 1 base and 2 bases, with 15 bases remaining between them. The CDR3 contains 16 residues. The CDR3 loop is CASSQVFGGSTYEQYF. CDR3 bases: TGTGCCAGCAGCCAAGTTTTCGGGGGATCGACCTACGAGCAGTACTTC.

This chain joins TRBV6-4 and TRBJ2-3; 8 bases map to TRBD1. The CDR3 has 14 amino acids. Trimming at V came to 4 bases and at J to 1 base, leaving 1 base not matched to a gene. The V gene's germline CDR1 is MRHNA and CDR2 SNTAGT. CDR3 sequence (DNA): TGTGCCAGCAGTGTGGGACAGGGCACAGATACGCAGTATTTT. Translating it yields CASSVGQGTDTQYF.

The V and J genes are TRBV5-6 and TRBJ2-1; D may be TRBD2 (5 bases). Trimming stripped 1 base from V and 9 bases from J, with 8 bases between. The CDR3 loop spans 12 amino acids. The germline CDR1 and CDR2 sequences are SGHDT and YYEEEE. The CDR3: CASSLNGGEQFF. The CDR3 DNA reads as TGTGCCAGCAGCTTGAACGGAGGTGAGCAGTTCTTC.

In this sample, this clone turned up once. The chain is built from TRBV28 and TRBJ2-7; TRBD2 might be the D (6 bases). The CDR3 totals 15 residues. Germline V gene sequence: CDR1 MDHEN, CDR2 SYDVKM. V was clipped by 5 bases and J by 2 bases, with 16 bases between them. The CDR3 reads CASSAAGTPTYEQYF. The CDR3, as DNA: TGTGCCAGCAGTGCCGCCGGGACTCCCACCTACGAGCAGTACTTC. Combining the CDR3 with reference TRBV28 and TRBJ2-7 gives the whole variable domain DVKVTQSSRYLVKRTGEKVFLECVQDMDHENMFWYRQDPGLGLRLIYFSYDVKMKEKGDIPEGYSVSREKKERFSLILESASTNQTSMYLCASSAAGTPTYEQYFGPGTRLTVT.

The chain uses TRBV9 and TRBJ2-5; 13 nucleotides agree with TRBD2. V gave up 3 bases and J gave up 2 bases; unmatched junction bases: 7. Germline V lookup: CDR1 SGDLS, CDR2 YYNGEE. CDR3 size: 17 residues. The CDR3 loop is CASSGGLAGVGQETQYF. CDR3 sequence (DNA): TGTGCCAGCAGCGGTGGACTAGCGGGGGTAGGGCAAGAGACCCAGTACTTC.

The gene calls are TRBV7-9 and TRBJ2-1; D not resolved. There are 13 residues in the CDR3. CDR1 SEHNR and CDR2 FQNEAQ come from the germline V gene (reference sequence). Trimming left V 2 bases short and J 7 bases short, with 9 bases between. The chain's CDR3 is CASSLPGVNEQFF. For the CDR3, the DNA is TGTGCCAGCAGCTTACCGGGTGTTAATGAGCAGTTCTTC.

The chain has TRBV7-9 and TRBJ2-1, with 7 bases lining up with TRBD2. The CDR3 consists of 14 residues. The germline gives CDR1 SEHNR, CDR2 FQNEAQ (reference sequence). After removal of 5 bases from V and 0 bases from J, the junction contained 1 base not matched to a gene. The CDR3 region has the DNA TGTGCCAGCAGCGGGGGGGGCTCCTACAATGAGCAGTTCTTC. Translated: CASSGGGSYNEQFF.

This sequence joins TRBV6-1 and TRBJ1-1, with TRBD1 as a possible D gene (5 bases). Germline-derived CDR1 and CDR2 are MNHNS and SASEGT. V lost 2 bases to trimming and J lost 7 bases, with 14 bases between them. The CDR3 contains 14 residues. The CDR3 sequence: CASSEWAGRGEAFF. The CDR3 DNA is TGTGCCAGCAGTGAATGGGCAGGGCGGGGTGAAGCTTTCTTT.

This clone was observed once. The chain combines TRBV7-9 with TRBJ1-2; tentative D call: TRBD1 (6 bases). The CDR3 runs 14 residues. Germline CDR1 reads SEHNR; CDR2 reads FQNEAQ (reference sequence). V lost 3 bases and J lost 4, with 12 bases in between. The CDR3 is CASSLPGGGYGYTF. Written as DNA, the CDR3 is TGTGCCAGCAGCTTGCCGGGGGGCGGCTATGGCTACACCTTC.

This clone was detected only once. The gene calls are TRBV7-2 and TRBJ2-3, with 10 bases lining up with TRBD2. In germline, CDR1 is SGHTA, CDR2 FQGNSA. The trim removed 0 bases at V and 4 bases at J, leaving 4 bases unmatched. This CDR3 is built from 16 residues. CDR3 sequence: CASSLASSGGADTQYF. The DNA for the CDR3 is TGTGCCAGCAGCTTAGCGTCTAGCGGGGGAGCAGATACGCAGTATTTT.

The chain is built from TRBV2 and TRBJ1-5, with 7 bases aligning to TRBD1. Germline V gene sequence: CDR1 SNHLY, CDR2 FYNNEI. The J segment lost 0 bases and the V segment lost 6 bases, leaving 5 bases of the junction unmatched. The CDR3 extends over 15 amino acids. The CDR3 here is CASRGGQVSNQPQHF. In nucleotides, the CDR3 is TGTGCCAGCAGGGGAGGACAGGTTAGCAATCAGCCCCAGCATTTT.

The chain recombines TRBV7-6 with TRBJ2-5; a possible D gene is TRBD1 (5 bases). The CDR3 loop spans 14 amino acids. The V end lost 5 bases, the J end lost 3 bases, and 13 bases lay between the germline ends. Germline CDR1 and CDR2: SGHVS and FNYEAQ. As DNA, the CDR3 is TGTGCCAGCAGCCGAGATTTACAGGAAGAGACCCAGTACTTC. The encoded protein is CASSRDLQEETQYF.

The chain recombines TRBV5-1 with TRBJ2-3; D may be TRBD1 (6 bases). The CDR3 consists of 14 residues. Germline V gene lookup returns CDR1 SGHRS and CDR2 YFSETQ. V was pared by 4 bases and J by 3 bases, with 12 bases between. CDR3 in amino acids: CASSPLTGTDTQYF. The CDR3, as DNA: TGCGCCAGCAGCCCCCTTACAGGGACAGATACGCAGTATTTT.

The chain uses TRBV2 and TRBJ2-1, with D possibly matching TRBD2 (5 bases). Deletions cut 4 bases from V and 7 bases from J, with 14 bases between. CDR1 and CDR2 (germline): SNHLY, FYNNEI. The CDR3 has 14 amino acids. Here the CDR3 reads CASSGGELSNEQFF. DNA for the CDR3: TGTGCCAGCAGTGGGGGAGAGCTATCAAATGAGCAGTTCTTC. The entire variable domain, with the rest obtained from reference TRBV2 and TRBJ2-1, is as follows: EPEVTQTPSHQVTQMGQEVILRCVPISNHLYFYWYRQILGQKVEFLVSFYNNEISEKSEIFDDQFSVERPDGSNFTLKIRSTKLEDSAMYFCASSGGELSNEQFFGPGTRLTVL.

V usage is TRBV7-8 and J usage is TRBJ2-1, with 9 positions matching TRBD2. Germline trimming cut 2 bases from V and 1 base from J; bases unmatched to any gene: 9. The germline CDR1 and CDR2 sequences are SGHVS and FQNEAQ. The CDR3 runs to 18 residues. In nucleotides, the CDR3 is TGTGCCAGCAGCTTAATTAGCGGGAGTTTGGGGTCCTACAATGAGCAGTTCTTC. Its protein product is CASSLISGSLGSYNEQFF.

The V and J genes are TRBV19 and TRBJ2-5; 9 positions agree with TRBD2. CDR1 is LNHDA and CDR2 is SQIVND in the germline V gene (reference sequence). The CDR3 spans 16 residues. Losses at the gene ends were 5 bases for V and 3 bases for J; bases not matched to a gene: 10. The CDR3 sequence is CASSDGGRVGEETQYF. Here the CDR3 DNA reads TGTGCCAGTAGTGATGGCGGGAGGGTAGGTGAAGAGACCCAGTACTTC.